Listed below are T cell receptor beta chains from one sample, sequenced in a study of cytomegalovirus exposure and HLA in healthy donors. TCRdb's copy holds only in-frame clones and misses some; the assay was immunoSEQ multiplex PCR. Its table lists 150,000 to 200,000 clones. The sample taken for sequencing was PBMCs. Receptors were obtained from a man in his thirties or forties in good health and CMV-seronegative. Each CDR3 is given with its conserved first and last residue. The D gene is left open where the match is weak.

V	length	J	D	DNA	CDR3
TRBV10-3	17	TRBJ2-6	NA	TGTGCCATCAGTGTGGGGACACCTGACTCTGGGGCCAACGTCCTGACTTTC	CAISVGTPDSGANVLTF
TRBV6-5	14	TRBJ1-4	NA	TGTGCCAGCAGGTGGACAAGGAGTAATGAAAAACTGTTTTTT	CASRWTRSNEKLFF
TRBV30	14	TRBJ2-7	TRBD2	TGTGCCTGGAGACCCGCAGCGGGAGTAGACGAGCAGTACTTC	CAWRPAAGVDEQYF
TRBV4-1	13	TRBJ2-7	NA	TGCGCCAGCAGCCAATGGAGCTCCTACGAGCAGTACTTC	CASSQWSSYEQYF
TRBV11-2	15	TRBJ2-7	TRBD2	TGTGCCAGCAGCCCTACTAGCGGGCCTTCCTACGAGCAGTACTTC	CASSPTSGPSYEQYF
TRBV19	14	TRBJ1-1	NA	TGTGCCAGTAGCGCGGGGTCCTACGGACCTGAAGCTTTCTTT	CASSAGSYGPEAFF
TRBV30	14	TRBJ1-3	NA	TGTGCCCGGGACACCAAAAGCTCTGGAAACACCATATATTTT	CARDTKSSGNTIYF
TRBV5-1	18	TRBJ2-1	TRBD2	TGCGCCAGCAGCTTCAAGGGGGGAGGACTAGCGGGGAACAATGAGCAGTTCTTC	CASSFKGGGLAGNNEQFF
TRBV5-1	15	TRBJ1-3	NA	TGCGCCAGCAGCCCTCCAGTCGCCTCTGGAAACACCATATATTTT	CASSPPVASGNTIYF
TRBV7-9	12	TRBJ2-1	NA	TGTGCCAGCAGCCTCGAGCTGGTTGAGCAGTTCTTC	CASSLELVEQFF
TRBV5-4	16	TRBJ2-1	TRBD2	TGTGCCAGCAGCTTGAACGGACTAGCGCTCTACAATGAGCAGTTCTTC	CASSLNGLALYNEQFF
TRBV6-1	15	TRBJ1-1	TRBD1	TGTGCCAGCTCCAATCACAAGGGGGCTCTCACTGAAGCTTTCTTT	CASSNHKGALTEAFF
TRBV11-2	14	TRBJ2-7	NA	TGTGCCAGCAGCTTAGATTCTGCCGTGAGCGAGCAGTACTTC	CASSLDSAVSEQYF
TRBV6-5	14	TRBJ1-1	TRBD1	TGTGCCAGCAGTGGACAGGGGGTGAACACTGAAGCTTTCTTT	CASSGQGVNTEAFF
TRBV18	15	TRBJ2-7	NA	TGTGCCAGCTCACCGGGGAGCGCATCCTCCTACGAGCAGTACTTC	CASSPGSASSYEQYF
TRBV10-3	14	TRBJ2-3	NA	TGTGCCATCAGTGAGTTTCGGGAGTTAGATACGCAGTATTTT	CAISEFRELDTQYF
TRBV12-5	13	TRBJ2-5	NA	TGTGCTAGTGGTTTGGTTGGCGGAGAGACCCAGTACTTC	CASGLVGGETQYF
TRBV7-2	17	TRBJ2-7	TRBD1	TGTGCCAGCAGCCTCTATTTAAGCCGGGACAGGGGATACGAGCAGTACTTC	CASSLYLSRDRGYEQYF
TRBV12-5	13	TRBJ2-5	TRBD2	TGTGCTAGTGGTAGCGGGGGGGCGGAGACCCAGTACTTC	CASGSGGAETQYF
TRBV27	14	TRBJ2-7	TRBD1	TGTGCCAGCAGTTTCCCGGACAGGGTAGGCGAGCAGTACTTC	CASSFPDRVGEQYF
TRBV7-2	12	TRBJ1-2	NA	TGTGCCAGCAGCTCCCCAGACAGAGTTGGCACCTTC	CASSSPDRVGTF
TRBV10-2	15	TRBJ2-3	TRBD2	TGCGCCAGCAGTCCAATAGCGGGCCTCACAGATACGCAGTATTTT	CASSPIAGLTDTQYF
TRBV27	15	TRBJ1-2	NA	TGTGCCAGCAGTTTAGGTTCAGGGCAGGGTTCTGGCTACACCTTC	CASSLGSGQGSGYTF
TRBV5-1	15	TRBJ2-1	TRBD2	TGCGCCAGCAGCTCGAGCGGGGACCATTACAATGAGCAGTTCTTC	CASSSSGDHYNEQFF